The 21 T cell receptor beta chains below come from one sample, sequenced in a study of cytomegalovirus exposure and HLA in healthy donors (dated by TCRdb to the late 2010s). Preparation of the library involved the immunoSEQ multiplex PCR assay. For the multiplex PCR, a mixture combining 60 forward primers for TCR Vbeta segments and 13 reverse primers for TCR Jbeta segments was used. Drawn from immuneACCESS, this table holds only the in-frame rearrangements with V and J called that TCRdb kept. Clones are partly lost; checked studies trace under half to an unresolved V gene and leave the rest unexplained. Within this sample are some 170,000 clones, with about 75% of them counted one time only. The ten largest clones take up nearly 6.5% of the sample. Material for sequencing was PBMCs. These receptors all come from a middle-aged man in good health and CMV-seropositive.

The chain carries TRBV5-1 and TRBJ2-7, with TRBD1 identical over 7 bases. The V and J ends lost 5 bases and 5 bases, in that order; junction bases with no gene match: 7. Germline CDR1 reads SGHRS; CDR2 reads YFSETQ. The CDR3 runs 13 residues. The CDR3 region is CASRIQQGNEQYF. CDR3 nucleotides: TGCGCCAGCAGGATACAACAGGGGAACGAGCAGTACTTC.

This clone has a single count. The chain is built from TRBV7-2 and TRBJ2-1; D is ambiguous. The germline CDR1 and CDR2 sequences are SGHTA and FQGNSA. The ends were cut back, 1 base at V and 11 bases at J, with 15 bases in the middle. The CDR3 spans 14 residues. CDR3 in amino acids: CASSLEFVGSQQFF. The DNA for the CDR3 is TGTGCCAGCAGCTTAGAGTTTGTGGGCAGCCAGCAGTTCTTC. Variable domain in full (rest from reference TRBV7-2 and TRBJ2-1): GAGVSQSPSNKVTEKGKDVELRCDPISGHTALYWYRQSLGQGLEFLIYFQGNSAPDKSGLPSDRFSAERTGGSVSTLTIQRTQQEDSAVYLCASSLEFVGSQQFFGPGTRLTVL.

The chain employs TRBV28 and TRBJ2-7, with D possibly being TRBD2 (5 bases). CDR3 length: 16 amino acids. Germline lookup yields CDR1 MDHEN and CDR2 SYDVKM. V lost 4 bases, J lost 2 bases, and 18 bases lay in between. The CDR3: CASSYGAAFRTYEQYF. The CDR3 DNA reads TGTGCCAGCAGTTACGGAGCGGCTTTCCGAACCTACGAGCAGTACTTC.

The chain has TRBV6-1 and TRBJ2-5; 10 bases are shared with TRBD1. Germline V lookup: CDR1 MNHNS, CDR2 SASEGT. The length of the CDR3 is 15 residues. The V and J ends lost 1 base and 5 bases, in that order; junction bases with no gene match: 4. The CDR3 DNA reads TGTGCCAGCAGTGAAGGACAGGGGGCTTTGGAGACCCAGTACTTC. The encoded protein is CASSEGQGALETQYF.

The chain links TRBV7-8 to TRBJ1-1; TRBD1 aligns across 10 bases. The germline V gene has CDR1 SGHVS and CDR2 FQNEAQ. V lost 5 bases to trimming and J lost 0 bases; unmatched junction nucleotides: 6. The CDR3 length is 16 residues. The CDR3 sequence: CASSPGQGRLNTEAFF. DNA of the CDR3: TGTGCCAGCAGCCCGGGACAGGGGCGTCTGAACACTGAAGCTTTCTTT.

The CDR3 DNA follows: TGTGCCAGCAGTGACTCCCCGGGACTAGCGGGCAGGAATGAGCAGTTCTTC. Protein sequence: CASSDSPGLAGRNEQFF. V gene TRBV6-4 combines with J gene TRBJ2-1; 12 bases match TRBD2. CDR1 and CDR2 from the germline V gene are MRHNA and SNTAGT. Germline trimming cut 0 bases from V and 7 bases from J; bases unmatched to any gene: 7. This CDR3 has 17 amino acids.

This chain connects TRBV28 to TRBJ2-7; TRBD1 aligns across 10 bases. V gave up 7 bases and J gave up 4 bases; unmatched junction bases: 4. Germline V gene sequence: CDR1 MDHEN, CDR2 SYDVKM. CDR3 length equals 13 residues. The CDR3 protein is CASTRTGGYEQYF. CDR3 in DNA: TGTGCCAGCACTCGGACAGGGGGTTACGAGCAGTACTTC.

The rearrangement joins TRBV30 to TRBJ1-1; D is possibly TRBD1 (5 bases). This CDR3 spans 11 amino acids. V lost 5 bases and J lost 6, with 10 bases in between. Germline-derived CDR1 and CDR2 are GTSNPN and SVGIG (reference sequence). CDR3 residues: CAWGAGAEAFF. DNA of the CDR3: TGTGCCTGGGGAGCGGGGGCTGAAGCTTTCTTT.

The rearrangement links TRBV5-1 to TRBJ1-4, with 7 bases identical to TRBD1. Germline values: CDR1 SGHRS, CDR2 YFSETQ. The CDR3 loop spans 14 amino acids. Trimming cost V 4 bases and J 7 bases; bases outside gene matches: 7. The CDR3 DNA is TGCGCCAGCAGCCAGACAGGGTTCTCTGAAAAACTGTTTTTT. The encoded protein is CASSQTGFSEKLFF.

CDR3 DNA sequence: TGTGCCAGCAGCTCTGTAGGGAGGACGGGGGAGCAGTACTTC. Translation gives CASSSVGRTGEQYF. This rearrangement joins TRBV7-9 to TRBJ2-7; D is possibly TRBD2 (6 bases). From germline, CDR1 is SEHNR and CDR2 FQNEAQ (reference sequence). The CDR3 has 14 amino acids. Trimming took 4 bases from V and 7 from J, leaving 17 bases between them.

This chain uses TRBV7-6 with TRBJ2-5; a possible D gene is TRBD1 (5 bases). V shed 5 bases and J shed 0 bases, with 10 bases lying between them. The CDR3 loop spans 14 amino acids. Germline values: CDR1 SGHVS, CDR2 FNYEAQ. In DNA form, the CDR3 reads TGTGCCAGCAGCGACGGACACCACCAAGAGACCCAGTACTTC. Its translation: CASSDGHHQETQYF.

The chain's CDR3 is CASSPMTQGGTEAFF. CDR3 coding DNA: TGTGCCAGCAGTCCTATGACTCAGGGGGGTACTGAAGCTTTCTTT. The rearrangement uses TRBV6-1 and TRBJ1-1, with 7 bases that match TRBD1. CDR1 is MNHNS, CDR2 SASEGT, per germline. The CDR3 runs 15 residues. Unmatched junction bases numbered 11, after V lost 5 bases and J lost 5 bases.

This clone has more than one count but fewer than ten. Compared with germline, one end of the junction differs, possibly owing to a read error. This chain uses TRBV29-1 with TRBJ1-2; no reliable D call. The CDR3 is 11 residues long. CDR1 and CDR2 (germline): SQVTM, ANQGSEA. The CDR3 reads CSAEYYYGYTF. CDR3 nucleotide sequence: TGCAGCGCTGAATACTACTATGGCTACACCTTC.

This clone showed up just once. The V call is TRBV15, the J call TRBJ2-3; 10 bases align to TRBD2. Trimming took 5 bases from V and 5 from J; bases not matched to a gene: 13. Germline lookup yields CDR1 LNHNV and CDR2 YYDKDF (reference sequence). This CDR3 contains 17 residues. CDR3 DNA: TGTGCCACCAGCTCACGGCGGCTAGCGGGAGTGGGAGATACGCAGTATTTT. Its protein is CATSSRRLAGVGDTQYF.

This chain links TRBV27 with TRBJ1-1; tentatively, D is TRBD1 (6 bases). Germline V gene data show CDR1 as MNHEY and CDR2 as SMNVEV (reference sequence). The CDR3 runs to 13 residues. V lost 6 bases, J lost 6 bases, and 14 bases lay in between. CDR3 region: CASSPDRFSEAFF. CDR3 bases: TGTGCCAGCAGCCCAGACAGGTTCTCTGAAGCTTTCTTT.

Of note for this clone: A junction boundary mismatches the germline segment, possibly from a read error. The genes are TRBV5-1 and TRBJ1-1; perhaps TRBD1 as D (6 bases). From germline, CDR1 is SGHRS and CDR2 YFSETQ. The CDR3 is 15 amino acids. CDR3 DNA sequence: TGCGCCAGCAACTTGCCCGGACAGCCGAACACTGAAGCTTTCTTT. This gives the protein CASNLPGQPNTEAFF.

V and J are TRBV15 and TRBJ2-2, with TRBD2 matching over 7 bases. V trimming: 0 bases; J trimming: 7 bases; junction bases outside the gene matches: 14. Germline CDR1 LNHNV, CDR2 YYDKDF (reference sequence). The CDR3 has 18 amino acids. CDR3 DNA: TGTGCCACCAGCAGAGATCGCACTAGCGCAGCAAAGGGCGGGGAGCTGTTTTTT. This encodes CATSRDRTSAAKGGELFF.

CDR3 region: CASSYSPGQSLEAFF. Here the CDR3 DNA reads TGTGCCAGCAGTTACTCCCCGGGACAGTCTCTTGAAGCTTTCTTT. The chain combines TRBV6-5 with TRBJ1-1; the match to TRBD1 covers 7 bases. J lost 7 bases, V lost 0 bases, and 8 bases had no gene match. The CDR3 spans 15 residues. Germline CDR1 MNHEY, CDR2 SVGAGI.

The chain joins TRBV5-6 to TRBJ2-1, with TRBD2 matching over 12 bases. V dropped 4 bases and J dropped 0; count of bases not matched to a gene: 11. This CDR3 has 19 residues. The V gene's germline CDR1 is SGHDT and CDR2 YYEEEE. CDR3 nucleotides: TGTGCCAGCAGCCAAATGACTAGCGGGAGTATAAGCTCCTACAATGAGCAGTTCTTC. Its translation: CASSQMTSGSISSYNEQFF.

The V and J genes are TRBV18 and TRBJ2-7, with 9 bases that match TRBD1. The germline V gene encodes CDR1 KGHSH and CDR2 LQKENI. This CDR3 comprises 14 residues. V dropped 6 bases and J dropped 5; count of bases not matched to a gene: 8. CDR3 protein: CASSHRDRVHEQYF. CDR3 sequence (DNA): TGTGCCAGCTCTCACCGGGACAGGGTCCACGAGCAGTACTTC.

The rearrangement joins TRBV5-4 to TRBJ1-2; possibly TRBD1 for D (5 bases). Germline V gene lookup returns CDR1 SGHNT and CDR2 YYREEE (reference sequence). V lost 3 bases to trimming and J lost 8 bases, with 23 bases between them. The CDR3 runs 16 residues. CDR3 in amino acids: CASSSGGRVGRYGYTF. The CDR3 DNA follows: TGTGCCAGCAGCTCGGGGGGAAGGGTAGGACGGTACGGCTACACCTTC.